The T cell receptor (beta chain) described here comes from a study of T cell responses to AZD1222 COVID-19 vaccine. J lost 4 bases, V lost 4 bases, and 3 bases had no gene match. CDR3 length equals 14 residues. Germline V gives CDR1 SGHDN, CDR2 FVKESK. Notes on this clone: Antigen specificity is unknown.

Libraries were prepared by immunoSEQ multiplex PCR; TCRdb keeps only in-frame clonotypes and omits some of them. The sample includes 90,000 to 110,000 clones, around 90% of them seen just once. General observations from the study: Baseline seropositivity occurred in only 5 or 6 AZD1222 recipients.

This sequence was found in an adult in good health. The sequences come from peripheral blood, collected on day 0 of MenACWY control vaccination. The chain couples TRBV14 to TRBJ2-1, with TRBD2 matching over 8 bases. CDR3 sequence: CASSRTSGYNEQFF. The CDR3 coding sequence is TGTGCCAGCAGCCGCACTAGCGGATACAATGAGCAGTTCTTC.